A selection of T cell receptor beta chains follows, all from one sample in a study of yellow fever vaccine responses in identical twins. TCRdb recomputed calls from the RT-PCR reads with MiXCR, one row per CDR3 protein. This sample has over 1,500 distinct CDR3 sequences, with around nine tenths found just once. The source material was T cells from blood (PBMCs), unsorted or a sorted subset (not recorded which), sampled before or after yellow fever vaccination (not recorded which). The receptors were gathered from a woman between 18 and 29 years old who received the yellow fever vaccine. Each CDR3 is given with its conserved first and last residue. The D gene is left open where the match is weak. Rows may omit the clone size; those that give it use once, few, many or a size class.

TRBV15,-,once,TRBJ2-5,TGTGCCACCAGGGACCAGCGGGTAACCCAGTACTTC,CATRDQRVTQYF
TRBV5-1,-,-,TRBJ2-3,TGCGCCAGCAGCTTCTCTGGGGCAGATACGCAGTATTTT,CASSFSGADTQYF
TRBV6-2/TRBV6-3,TRBD2,-,TRBJ2-3,TGTGCCAGCAGTTACTCGAACAGCGGGAGTGATACGCAGTATTTT,CASSYSNSGSDTQYF
TRBV28,-,-,TRBJ2-7,TGTGCCAGCAGTTTACAGGGGCTTAGCTCCTACGAGCAGTACTTC,CASSLQGLSSYEQYF
TRBV10-1,TRBD2,-,TRBJ2-7,TGCGCCAGCAGAATAAAGCGGGGGGGTCTCTACGAGCAGTACTTC,CASRIKRGGLYEQYF
TRBV23-1,-,-,TRBJ1-6,TGCGCCAGCAGTCAATCGGTTCCCATGAATTCACCCCTCCACTTT,CASSQSVPMNSPLHF
TRBV4-3,-,-,TRBJ2-3,TGCGCCAGCAGCCGGCAGGGCACAGATACGCAGTATTTT,CASSRQGTDTQYF
TRBV6-5,-,-,TRBJ1-1,TGTGCCAGCAGCTATGTCCCCGCAGGGTATCTAGGGAACACTGAAGCTTTCTTT,CASSYVPAGYLGNTEAFF
TRBV4-1,TRBD2,-,TRBJ2-7,TGCGCCAGCAGCCAAGATAGTCGGGGGGTTTACTACGAGCAGTACTTC,CASSQDSRGVYYEQYF
TRBV11-1,-,-,TRBJ1-1,TGTGCCAGCAGCTTTATGTACACTGAAGCTTTCTTT,CASSFMYTEAFF
TRBV12-3/TRBV12-4,-,-,TRBJ2-2,TGTGCCAGCAGTCCAAGTGTCACTAGAAGCACCGGGGAGCTGTTTTTT,CASSPSVTRSTGELFF
TRBV4-1,TRBD2,-,TRBJ2-7,TGCGCCAGCAGCCAAGGGCGGGGGACCTACGAGCAGTACTTC,CASSQGRGTYEQYF
TRBV24-1,-,-,TRBJ2-3,TGTGCCACCAGTGATAACCTAGGCACAGATACGCAGTATTTT,CATSDNLGTDTQYF
TRBV4-3,-,-,TRBJ2-5,TGCGCCAGCAGCCAGAGCCTCGGGACCGCTGAGACCCAGTACTTC,CASSQSLGTAETQYF
TRBV2,-,-,TRBJ2-7,TGTGCCAGCACGGGACCTTCCTACGAGCAGTACTTC,CASTGPSYEQYF
TRBV6-1,-,-,TRBJ1-5,TGTGCCAGCAGTGCCACCTATAGCAATCAGCCCCAGCATTTT,CASSATYSNQPQHF